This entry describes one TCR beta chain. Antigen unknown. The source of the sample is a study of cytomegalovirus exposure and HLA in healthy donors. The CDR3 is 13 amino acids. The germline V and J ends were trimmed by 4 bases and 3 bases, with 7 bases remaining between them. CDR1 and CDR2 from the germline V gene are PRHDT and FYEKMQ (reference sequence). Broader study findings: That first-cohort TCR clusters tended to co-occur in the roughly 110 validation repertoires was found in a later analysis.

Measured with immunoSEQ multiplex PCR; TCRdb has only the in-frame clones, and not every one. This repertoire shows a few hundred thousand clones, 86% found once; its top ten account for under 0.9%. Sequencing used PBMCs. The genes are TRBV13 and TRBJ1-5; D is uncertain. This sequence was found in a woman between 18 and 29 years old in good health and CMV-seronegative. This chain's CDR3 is CASSSSPNQPQHF. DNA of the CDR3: TGTGCCAGCAGCTCCTCCCCCAATCAGCCCCAGCATTTT.